This T cell receptor (beta chain) was sequenced in a study of early T cells in non-severe SARS-CoV-2 infection (dated by TCRdb to the early 2020s). Study-wide context: Because TCR sequencing relied on bulk RNA taken from unsorted whole blood, pairing of alpha and beta chains was not possible.

CDR1 MRHNA and CDR2 SNTAGT were looked up in the germline V gene. Its CDR3 holds 15 amino acids, cysteine through phenylalanine. Just the 45-base CDR3 DNA is kept, in frame starting at base 1. Trimming removed 7 bases from V and 1 base from J, leaving 16 bases between the germline ends. This was a case-control study nested in a cohort of healthcare workers in London, UK, who had nasopharyngeal swab PCR tests and blood samples taken every week. Healthcare workers were enrolled in the week of the UK lockdown, from 23 to 31 March 2020, and were followed every week for up to roughly 15 weeks. The method was 5' RACE. The reads were generated on a NextSeq 500. In the TCR library protocol, unique molecular identifiers were attached to individual cDNA molecules to correct for PCR bias and sequencing error. Both TCR alpha and beta chains were sequenced, and tight co-correlation was observed between alpha and beta sequence abundances in each sample. The authors' analysis ran thus. Decombinator V4 was used to annotate TCR sequences for V gene, J gene and CDR3. TCRs were defined as expanded if a significant change between any two time points was detected under a Poisson model with p below 0.0001. TCR abundances were normalised to the total number of TCRs sequenced per sample and expressed as counts per million. TRAV1-2 paired with TRAJ12, TRAJ20 or TRAJ33 defined MAIT TCRs, while TRAV10 paired with TRAJ18 defined iNKT TCRs. VDJdb, accessed 1 November 2021, was searched for CMV, EBV and SARS-CoV-2 annotated TCRs, excluding TCRs annotated for multiple antigens. TCRdb itself trimmed the public reads at Q25 with fastp, ran MiXCR and retained productive beta chains. Entries that share a CDR3 protein sequence are merged under the most common genes and DNA. TCRdb's processing, not the study's, gives the V and J calls here. The sample profile shows roughly 34,000 distinct CDR3 sequences; more than 4% of them were found once. Clones ranked in the top ten supply 5.9% of the sample.

General study outcomes and caveats: VDJdb matching was skewed toward anti-spike CD8 responses and likely underestimated virus-specific expansions, missing private and CD4 specificities.

This clonotype was counted at least ten times. The antigen this receptor binds is unknown. Per-nucleotide qualities are absent, and no much larger clonotype sits a single base away. The clonotype was recovered from an adult who was a healthcare worker with PCR-confirmed SARS-CoV-2 infection or an uninfected control (not recorded which). Rearrangement joined TRBV6-4 to TRBJ1-1, with a weak D call of TRBD1 (5 bases match). Sequencing input: whole blood. The nucleotide sequence is TGTGCCAGCACTAGACGAGGGGCCGCGAACACTGAAGCTTTCTTT. This sequence encodes CASTRRGAANTEAFF.